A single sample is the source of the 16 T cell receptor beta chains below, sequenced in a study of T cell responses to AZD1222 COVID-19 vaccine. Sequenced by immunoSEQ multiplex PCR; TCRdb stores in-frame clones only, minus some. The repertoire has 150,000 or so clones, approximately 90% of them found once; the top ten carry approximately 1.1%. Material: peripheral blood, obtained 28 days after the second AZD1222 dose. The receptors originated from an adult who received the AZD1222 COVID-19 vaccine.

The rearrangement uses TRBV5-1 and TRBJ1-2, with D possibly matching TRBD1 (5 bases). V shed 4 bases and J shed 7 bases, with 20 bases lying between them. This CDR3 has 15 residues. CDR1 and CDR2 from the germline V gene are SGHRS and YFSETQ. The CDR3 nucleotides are TGCGCCAGCAGCCGCACGAGAGGGGCATTGAGTGGCTACACCTTC. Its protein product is CASSRTRGALSGYTF.

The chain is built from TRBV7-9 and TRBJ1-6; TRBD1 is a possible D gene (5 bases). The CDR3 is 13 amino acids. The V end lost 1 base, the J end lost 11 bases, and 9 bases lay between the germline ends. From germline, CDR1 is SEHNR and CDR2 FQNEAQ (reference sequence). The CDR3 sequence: CASSLEGQTPLHF. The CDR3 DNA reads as TGTGCCAGCAGCTTAGAGGGGCAGACACCCCTCCACTTT.

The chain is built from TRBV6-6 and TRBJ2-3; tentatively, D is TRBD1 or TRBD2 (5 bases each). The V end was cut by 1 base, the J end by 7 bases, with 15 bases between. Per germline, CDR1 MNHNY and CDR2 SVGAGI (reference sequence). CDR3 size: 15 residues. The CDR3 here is CASSYWDRDPNTQYF. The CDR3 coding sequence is TGTGCCAGCAGTTACTGGGACCGAGATCCCAATACGCAGTATTTT.

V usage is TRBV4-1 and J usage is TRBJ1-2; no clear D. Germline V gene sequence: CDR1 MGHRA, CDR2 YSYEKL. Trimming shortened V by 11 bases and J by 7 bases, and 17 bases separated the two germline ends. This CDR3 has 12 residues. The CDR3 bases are TGCGCCTCCAAGGGATCCCGGGGTGGCTACACCTTC. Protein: CASKGSRGGYTF.

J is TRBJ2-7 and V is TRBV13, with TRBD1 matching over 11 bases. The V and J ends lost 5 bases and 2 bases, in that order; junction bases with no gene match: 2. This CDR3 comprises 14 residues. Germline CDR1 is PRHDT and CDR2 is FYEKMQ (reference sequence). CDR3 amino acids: CASSLGQGAYEQYF. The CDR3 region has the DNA TGTGCCAGCAGCCTGGGACAGGGGGCCTACGAGCAGTACTTC.

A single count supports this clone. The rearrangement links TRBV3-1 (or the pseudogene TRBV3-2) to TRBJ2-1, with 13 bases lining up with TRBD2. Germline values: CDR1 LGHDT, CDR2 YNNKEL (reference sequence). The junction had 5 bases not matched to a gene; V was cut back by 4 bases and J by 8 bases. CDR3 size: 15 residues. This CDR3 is CASSRKGTSGDEQFF. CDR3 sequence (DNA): TGTGCCAGCAGCCGTAAAGGGACTAGCGGGGATGAGCAGTTCTTC.

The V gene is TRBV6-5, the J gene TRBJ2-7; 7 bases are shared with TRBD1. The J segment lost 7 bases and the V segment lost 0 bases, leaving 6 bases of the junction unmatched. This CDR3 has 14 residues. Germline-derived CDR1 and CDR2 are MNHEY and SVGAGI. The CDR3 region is CASSYSATGHEQYF. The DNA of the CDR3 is TGTGCCAGCAGTTACTCGGCGACAGGGCATGAGCAGTACTTC.

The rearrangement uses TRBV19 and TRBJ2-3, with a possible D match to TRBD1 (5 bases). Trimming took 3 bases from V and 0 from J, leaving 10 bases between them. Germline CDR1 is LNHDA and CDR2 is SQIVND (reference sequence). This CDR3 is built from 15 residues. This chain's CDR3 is CASSMGPASTDTQYF. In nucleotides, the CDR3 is TGTGCCAGTAGTATGGGGCCGGCTAGCACAGATACGCAGTATTTT.

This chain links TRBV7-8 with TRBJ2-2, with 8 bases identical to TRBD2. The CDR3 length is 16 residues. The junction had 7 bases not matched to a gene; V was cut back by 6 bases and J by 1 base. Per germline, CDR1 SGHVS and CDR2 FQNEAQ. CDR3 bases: TGTGCCAGCAGTCCGTTACGGGGGGGGAACACCGGGGAGCTGTTTTTT. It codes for CASSPLRGGNTGELFF.

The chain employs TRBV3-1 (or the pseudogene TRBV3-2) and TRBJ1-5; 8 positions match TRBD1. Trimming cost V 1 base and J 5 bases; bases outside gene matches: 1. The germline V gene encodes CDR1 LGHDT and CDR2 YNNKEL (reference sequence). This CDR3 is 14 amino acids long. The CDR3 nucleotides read TGTGCCAGCAGCCAAGGGACAGGGTATCAGCCCCAGCATTTT. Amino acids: CASSQGTGYQPQHF.

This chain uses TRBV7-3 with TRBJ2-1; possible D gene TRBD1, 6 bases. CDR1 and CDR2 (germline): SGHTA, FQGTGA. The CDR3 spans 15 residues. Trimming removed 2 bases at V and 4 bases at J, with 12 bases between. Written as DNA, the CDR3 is TGTGCCAGCAGCTTAGAAGGGGGTAGGTACAATGAGCAGTTCTTC. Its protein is CASSLEGGRYNEQFF.

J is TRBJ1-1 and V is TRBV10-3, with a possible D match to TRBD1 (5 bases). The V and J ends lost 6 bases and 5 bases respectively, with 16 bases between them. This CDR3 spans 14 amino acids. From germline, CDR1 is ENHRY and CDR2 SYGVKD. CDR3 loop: CAIRGRGRETEAFF. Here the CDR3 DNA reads TGTGCCATCAGAGGAAGGGGCCGAGAGACTGAAGCTTTCTTT.

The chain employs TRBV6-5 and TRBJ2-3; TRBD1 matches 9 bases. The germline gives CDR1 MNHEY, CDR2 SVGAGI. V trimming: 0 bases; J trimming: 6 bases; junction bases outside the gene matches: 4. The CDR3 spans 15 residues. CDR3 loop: CASSYSWDREDTQYF. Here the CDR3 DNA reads TGTGCCAGCAGTTACTCGTGGGACAGGGAGGATACGCAGTATTTT.

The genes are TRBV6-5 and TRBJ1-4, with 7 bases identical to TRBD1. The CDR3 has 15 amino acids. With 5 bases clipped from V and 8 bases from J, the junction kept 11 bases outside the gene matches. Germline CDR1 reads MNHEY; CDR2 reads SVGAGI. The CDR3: CASSRQPGQWEKLFF. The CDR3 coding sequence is TGTGCCAGCAGTCGACAACCGGGACAGTGGGAAAAACTGTTTTTT.

DNA of the CDR3: TGTGCCAGCAGCCCTAGGACAGGGAACACTGAAGCTTTCTTT. It specifies CASSPRTGNTEAFF. The chain recombines TRBV2 with TRBJ1-1, with TRBD1 matching over 7 bases. The CDR3 has 14 amino acids. Looked up from germline, CDR1 is SNHLY and CDR2 is FYNNEI. V shed 6 bases, J shed 1 base, and the junction held 5 bases outside the gene matches. Full variable domain (rest looked up from reference TRBV2 and TRBJ1-1): EPEVTQTPSHQVTQMGQEVILRCVPISNHLYFYWYRQILGQKVEFLVSFYNNEISEKSEIFDDQFSVERPDGSNFTLKIRSTKLEDSAMYFCASSPRTGNTEAFFGQGTRLTVV.

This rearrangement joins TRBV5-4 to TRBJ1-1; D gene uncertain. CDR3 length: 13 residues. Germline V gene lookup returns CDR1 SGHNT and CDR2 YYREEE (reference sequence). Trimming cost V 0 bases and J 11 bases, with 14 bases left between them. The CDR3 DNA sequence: TGTGCCAGCAGCTTGGCGGGCAGCCGATATGCTTTCTTT. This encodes CASSLAGSRYAFF. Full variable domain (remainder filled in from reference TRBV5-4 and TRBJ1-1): ETGVTQSPTHLIKTRGQQVTLRCSSQSGHNTVSWYQQALGQGPQFIFQYYREEENGRGNFPPRFSGLQFPNYSSELNVNALELDDSALYLCASSLAGSRYAFFGQGTRLTVV.